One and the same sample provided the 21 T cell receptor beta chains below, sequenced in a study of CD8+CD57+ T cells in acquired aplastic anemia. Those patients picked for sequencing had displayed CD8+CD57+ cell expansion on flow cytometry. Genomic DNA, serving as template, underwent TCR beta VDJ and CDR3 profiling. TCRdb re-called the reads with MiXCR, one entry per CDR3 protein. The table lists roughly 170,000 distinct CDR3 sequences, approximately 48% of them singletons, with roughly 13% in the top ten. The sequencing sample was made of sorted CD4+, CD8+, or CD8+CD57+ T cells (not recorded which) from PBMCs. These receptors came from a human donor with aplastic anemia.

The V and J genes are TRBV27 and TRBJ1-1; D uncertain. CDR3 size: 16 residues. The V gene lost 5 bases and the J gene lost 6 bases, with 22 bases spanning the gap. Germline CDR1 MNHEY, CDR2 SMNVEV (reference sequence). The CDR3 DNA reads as TGTGCCAGCAGTATACTACGCGGTGGGTACGGGGCTGAAGCTTTCTTT. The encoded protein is CASSILRGGYGAEAFF.

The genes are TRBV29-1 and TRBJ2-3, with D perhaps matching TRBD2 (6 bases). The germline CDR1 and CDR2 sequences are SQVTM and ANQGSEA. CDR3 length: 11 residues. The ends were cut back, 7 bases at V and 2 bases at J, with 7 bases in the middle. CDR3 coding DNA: TGCAGCGGCGGGACCACAGATACGCAGTATTTT. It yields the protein CSGGTTDTQYF.

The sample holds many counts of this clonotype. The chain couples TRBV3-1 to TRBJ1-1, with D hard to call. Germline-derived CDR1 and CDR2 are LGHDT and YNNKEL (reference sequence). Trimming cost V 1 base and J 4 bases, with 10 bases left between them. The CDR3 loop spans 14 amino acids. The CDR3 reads CASSQVAGRTEAFF. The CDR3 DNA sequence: TGTGCCAGCAGCCAAGTGGCTGGCCGCACTGAAGCTTTCTTT. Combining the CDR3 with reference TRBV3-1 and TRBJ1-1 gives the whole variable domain DTAVSQTPKYLVTQMGNDKSIKCEQNLGHDTMYWYKQDSKKFLKIMFSYNNKELIINETVPNRFSPKSPDKAHLNLHINSLELGDSAVYFCASSQVAGRTEAFFGQGTRLTVV.

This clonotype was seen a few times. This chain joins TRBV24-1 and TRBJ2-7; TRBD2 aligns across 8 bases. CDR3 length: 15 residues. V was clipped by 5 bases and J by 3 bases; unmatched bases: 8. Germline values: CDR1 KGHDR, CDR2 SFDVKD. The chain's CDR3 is CATSAPAGGNYEQYF. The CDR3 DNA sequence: TGTGCCACCAGTGCCCCCGCGGGAGGAAACTACGAGCAGTACTTC.

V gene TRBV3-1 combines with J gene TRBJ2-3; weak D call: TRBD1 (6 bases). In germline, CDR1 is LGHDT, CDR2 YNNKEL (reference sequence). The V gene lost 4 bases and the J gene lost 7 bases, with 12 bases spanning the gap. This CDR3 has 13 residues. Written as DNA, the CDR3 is TGTGCCAGCAGCCTTGGACAGCCAAATACGCAGTATTTT. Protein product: CASSLGQPNTQYF.

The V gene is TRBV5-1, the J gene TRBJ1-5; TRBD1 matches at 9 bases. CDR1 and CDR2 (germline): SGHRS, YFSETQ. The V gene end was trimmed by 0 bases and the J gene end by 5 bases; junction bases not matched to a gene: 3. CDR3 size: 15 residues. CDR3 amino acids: CASSLAGDRDQPQHF. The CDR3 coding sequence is TGCGCCAGCAGCTTGGCCGGGGACAGGGATCAGCCCCAGCATTTT.

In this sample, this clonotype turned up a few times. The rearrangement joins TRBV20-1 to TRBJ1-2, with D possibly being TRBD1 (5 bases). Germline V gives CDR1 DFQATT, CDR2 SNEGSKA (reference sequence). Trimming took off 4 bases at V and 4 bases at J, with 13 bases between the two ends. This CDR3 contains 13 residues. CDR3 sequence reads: CSAKAGWGYGYTF. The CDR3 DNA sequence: TGCAGTGCTAAGGCAGGGTGGGGCTATGGCTACACCTTC.

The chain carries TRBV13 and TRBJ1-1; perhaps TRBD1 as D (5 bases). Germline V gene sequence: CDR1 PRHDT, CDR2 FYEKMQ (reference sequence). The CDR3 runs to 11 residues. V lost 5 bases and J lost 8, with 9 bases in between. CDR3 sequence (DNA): TGTGCCAGCAGCCTCGGACAAGAAGCTTTCTTT. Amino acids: CASSLGQEAFF.

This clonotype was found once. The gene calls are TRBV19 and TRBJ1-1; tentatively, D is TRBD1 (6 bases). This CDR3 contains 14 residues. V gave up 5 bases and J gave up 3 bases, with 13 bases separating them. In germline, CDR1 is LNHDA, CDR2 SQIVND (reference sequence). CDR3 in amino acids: CASSHPGAYTEAFF. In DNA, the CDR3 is TGTGCCAGTAGTCACCCAGGGGCTTACACTGAAGCTTTCTTT.

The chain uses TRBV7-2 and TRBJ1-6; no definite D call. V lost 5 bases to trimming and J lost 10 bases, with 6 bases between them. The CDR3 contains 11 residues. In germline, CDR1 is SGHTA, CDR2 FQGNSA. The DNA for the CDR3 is TGTGCCAGCAGCCTCACCTCACCCCTCCACTTT. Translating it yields CASSLTSPLHF.

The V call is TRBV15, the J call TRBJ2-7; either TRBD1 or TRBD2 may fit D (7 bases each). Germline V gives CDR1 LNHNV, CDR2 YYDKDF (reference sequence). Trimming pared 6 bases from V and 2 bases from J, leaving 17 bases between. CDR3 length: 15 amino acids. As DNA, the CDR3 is TGTGCCACCAGTCAGGGGGGGGGGCTACCCTACGAGCAGTACTTC. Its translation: CATSQGGGLPYEQYF.

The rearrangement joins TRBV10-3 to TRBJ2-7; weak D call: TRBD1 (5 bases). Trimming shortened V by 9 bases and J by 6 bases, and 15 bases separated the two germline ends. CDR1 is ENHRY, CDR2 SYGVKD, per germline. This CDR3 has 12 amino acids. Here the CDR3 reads CAIARADSEQYF. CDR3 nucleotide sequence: TGTGCCATAGCACGAGCTGACAGCGAGCAGTACTTC.

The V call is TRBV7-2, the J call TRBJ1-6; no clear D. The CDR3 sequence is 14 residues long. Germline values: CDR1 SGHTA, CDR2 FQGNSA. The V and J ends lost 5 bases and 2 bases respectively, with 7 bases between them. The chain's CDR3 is CASSPTPYNSPLHF. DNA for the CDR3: TGTGCCAGCAGCCCTACCCCCTATAATTCACCCCTCCACTTT.

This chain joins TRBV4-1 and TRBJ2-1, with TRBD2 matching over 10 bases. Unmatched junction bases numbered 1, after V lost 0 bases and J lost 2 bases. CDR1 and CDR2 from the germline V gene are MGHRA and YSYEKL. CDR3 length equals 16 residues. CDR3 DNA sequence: TGCGCCAGCAGCCAAGAGAGCGGGGGGGCCTACAATGAGCAGTTCTTC. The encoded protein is CASSQESGGAYNEQFF.

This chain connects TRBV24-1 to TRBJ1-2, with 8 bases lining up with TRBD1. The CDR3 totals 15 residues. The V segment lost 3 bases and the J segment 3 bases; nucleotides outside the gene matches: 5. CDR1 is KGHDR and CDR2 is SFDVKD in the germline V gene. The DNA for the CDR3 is TGTGCCACCAGTGATCCGGGACAGGCCTACTATGGCTACACCTTC. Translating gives CATSDPGQAYYGYTF.

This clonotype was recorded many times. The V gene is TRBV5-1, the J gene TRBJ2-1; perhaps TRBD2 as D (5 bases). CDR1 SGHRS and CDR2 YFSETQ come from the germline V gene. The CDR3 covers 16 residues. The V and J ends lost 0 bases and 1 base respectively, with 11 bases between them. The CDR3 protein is CASSLEAAGSYNEQFF. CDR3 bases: TGCGCCAGCAGCTTGGAGGCGGCGGGTTCCTACAATGAGCAGTTCTTC.

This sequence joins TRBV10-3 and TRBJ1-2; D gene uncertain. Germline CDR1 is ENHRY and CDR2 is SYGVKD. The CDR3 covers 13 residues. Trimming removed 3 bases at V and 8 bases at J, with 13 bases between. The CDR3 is CAISERRGRGYTF. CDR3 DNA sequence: TGTGCCATCAGTGAAAGGCGTGGTCGCGGCTACACCTTC.

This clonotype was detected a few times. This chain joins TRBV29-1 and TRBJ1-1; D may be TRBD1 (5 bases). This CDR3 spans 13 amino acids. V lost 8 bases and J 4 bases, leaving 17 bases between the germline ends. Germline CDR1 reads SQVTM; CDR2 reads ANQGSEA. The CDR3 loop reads CSLRGRKRTEAFF. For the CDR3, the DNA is TGCAGCCTCCGGGGCCGGAAGCGCACTGAAGCTTTCTTT.

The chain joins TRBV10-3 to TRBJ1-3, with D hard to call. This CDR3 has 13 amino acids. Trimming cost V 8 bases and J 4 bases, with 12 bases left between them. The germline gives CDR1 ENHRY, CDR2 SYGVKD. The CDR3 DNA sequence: TGTGCCATCCAGGAGCTGGGAGGAAACACCATATATTTT. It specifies CAIQELGGNTIYF.

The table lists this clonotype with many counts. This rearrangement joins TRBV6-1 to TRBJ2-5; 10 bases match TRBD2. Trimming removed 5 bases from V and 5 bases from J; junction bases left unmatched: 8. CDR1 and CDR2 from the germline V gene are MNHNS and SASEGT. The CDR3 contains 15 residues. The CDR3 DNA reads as TGTGCCAGCAGTAGTAGCGGGGGGCTGGGTGAGACCCAGTACTTC. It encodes CASSSSGGLGETQYF.

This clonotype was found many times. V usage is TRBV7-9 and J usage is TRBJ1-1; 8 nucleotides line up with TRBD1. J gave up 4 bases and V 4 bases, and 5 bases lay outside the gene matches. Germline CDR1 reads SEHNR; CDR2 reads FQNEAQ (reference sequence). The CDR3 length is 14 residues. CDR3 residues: CASSSQTGGTEAFF. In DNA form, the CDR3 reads TGTGCCAGCAGCTCGCAAACAGGGGGCACTGAAGCTTTCTTT.